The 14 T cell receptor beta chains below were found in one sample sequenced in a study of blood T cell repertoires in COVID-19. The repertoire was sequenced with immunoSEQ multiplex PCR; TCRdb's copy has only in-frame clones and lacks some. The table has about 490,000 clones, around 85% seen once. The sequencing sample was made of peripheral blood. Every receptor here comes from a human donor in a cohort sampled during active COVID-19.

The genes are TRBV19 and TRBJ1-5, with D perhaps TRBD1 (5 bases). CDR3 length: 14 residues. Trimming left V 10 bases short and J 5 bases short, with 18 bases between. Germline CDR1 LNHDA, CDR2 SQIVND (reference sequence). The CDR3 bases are TGTGCCACCTCGAGGCAGGGTGGTTATCAGCCCCAGCATTTT. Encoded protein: CATSRQGGYQPQHF. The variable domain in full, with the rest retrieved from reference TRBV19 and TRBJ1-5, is DGGITQSPKYLFRKEGQNVTLSCEQNLNHDAMYWYRQDPGQGLRLIYYSQIVNDFQKGDIAEGYSVSREKKESFPLTVTSAQKNPTAFYLCATSRQGGYQPQHFGDGTRLSIL.

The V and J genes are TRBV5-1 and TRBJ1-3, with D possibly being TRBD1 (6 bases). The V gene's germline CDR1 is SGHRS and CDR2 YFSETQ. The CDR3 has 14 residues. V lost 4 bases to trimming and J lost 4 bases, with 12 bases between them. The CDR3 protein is CASSPHREGNTIYF. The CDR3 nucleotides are TGCGCCAGCAGCCCTCACAGGGAAGGAAACACCATATATTTT.

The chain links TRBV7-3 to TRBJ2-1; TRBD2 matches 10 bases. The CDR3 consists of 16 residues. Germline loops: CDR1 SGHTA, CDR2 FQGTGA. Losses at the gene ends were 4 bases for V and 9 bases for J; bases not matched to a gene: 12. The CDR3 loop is CASSSLAGGGWGEQFF. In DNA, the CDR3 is TGTGCCAGCAGCTCCTTAGCGGGAGGTGGGTGGGGTGAGCAGTTCTTC.

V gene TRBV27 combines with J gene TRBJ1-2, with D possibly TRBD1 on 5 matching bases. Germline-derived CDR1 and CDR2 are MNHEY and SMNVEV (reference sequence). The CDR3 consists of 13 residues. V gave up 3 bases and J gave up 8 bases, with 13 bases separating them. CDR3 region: CASSFQGLRGYTF. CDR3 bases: TGTGCCAGCAGTTTTCAGGGACTTCGGGGCTACACCTTC.

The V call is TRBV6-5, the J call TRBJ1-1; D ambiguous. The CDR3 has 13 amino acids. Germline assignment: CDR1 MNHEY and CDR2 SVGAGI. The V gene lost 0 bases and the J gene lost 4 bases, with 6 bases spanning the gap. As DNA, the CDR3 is TGTGCCAGCAGTTACTCCTTCTCCACTGAAGCTTTCTTT. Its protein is CASSYSFSTEAFF.

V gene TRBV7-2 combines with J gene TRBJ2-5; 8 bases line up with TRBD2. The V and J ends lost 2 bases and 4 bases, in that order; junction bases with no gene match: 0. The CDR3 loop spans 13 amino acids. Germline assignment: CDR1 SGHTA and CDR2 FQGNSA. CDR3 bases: TGTGCCAGCAGCTTACTAGCGGGAGAGACCCAGTACTTC. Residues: CASSLLAGETQYF.

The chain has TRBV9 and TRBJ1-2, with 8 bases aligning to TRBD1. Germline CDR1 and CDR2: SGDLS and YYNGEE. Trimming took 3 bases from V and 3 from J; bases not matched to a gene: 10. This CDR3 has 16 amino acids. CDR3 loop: CASSGTGRDQDYGYTF. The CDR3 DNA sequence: TGTGCCAGCAGCGGGACAGGGAGGGATCAGGACTATGGCTACACCTTC.

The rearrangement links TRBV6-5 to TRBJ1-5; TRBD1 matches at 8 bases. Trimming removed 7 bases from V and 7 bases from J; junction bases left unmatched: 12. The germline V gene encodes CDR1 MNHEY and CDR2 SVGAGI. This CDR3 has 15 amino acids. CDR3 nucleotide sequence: TGTGCCAGCACATCCCTGACAGGGGTTGGGCAGCCCCAGCATTTT. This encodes CASTSLTGVGQPQHF.

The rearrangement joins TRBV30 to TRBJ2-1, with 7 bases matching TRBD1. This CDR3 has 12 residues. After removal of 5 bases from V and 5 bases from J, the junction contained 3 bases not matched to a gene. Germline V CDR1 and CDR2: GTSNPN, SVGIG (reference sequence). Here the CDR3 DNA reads TGTGCCTGGTCGGGACAGCACAATGAGCAGTTCTTC. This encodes CAWSGQHNEQFF. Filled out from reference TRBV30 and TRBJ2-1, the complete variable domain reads SQTIHQWPATLVQPVGSPLSLECTVEGTSNPNLYWYRQAAGRGLQLLFYSVGIGQISSEVPQNLSASRPQDRQFILSSKKLLLSDSGFYLCAWSGQHNEQFFGPGTRLTVL.

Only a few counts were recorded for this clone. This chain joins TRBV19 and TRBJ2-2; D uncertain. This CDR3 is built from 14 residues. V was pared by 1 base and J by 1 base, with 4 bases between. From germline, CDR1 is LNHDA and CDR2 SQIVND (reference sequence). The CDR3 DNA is TGTGCCAGTAGTATAGCCCTGAACACCGGGGAGCTGTTTTTT. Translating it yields CASSIALNTGELFF.

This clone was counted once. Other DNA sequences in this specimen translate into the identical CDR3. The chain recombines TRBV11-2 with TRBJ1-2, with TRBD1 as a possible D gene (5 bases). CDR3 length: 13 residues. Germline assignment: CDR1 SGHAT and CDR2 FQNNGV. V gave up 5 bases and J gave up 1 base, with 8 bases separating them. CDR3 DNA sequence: TGTGCCAGCAGCCCCGACAGTAACTATGGCTACACCTTC. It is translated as CASSPDSNYGYTF.

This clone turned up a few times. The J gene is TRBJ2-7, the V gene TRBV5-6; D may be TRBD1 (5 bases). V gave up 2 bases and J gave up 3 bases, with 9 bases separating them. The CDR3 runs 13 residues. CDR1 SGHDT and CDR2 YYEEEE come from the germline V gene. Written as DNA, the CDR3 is TGTGCCAGCAGCTTAGGGGTCCTCTACGAGCAGTACTTC. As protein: CASSLGVLYEQYF. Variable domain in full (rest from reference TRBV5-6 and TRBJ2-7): DAGVTQSPTHLIKTRGQQVTLRCSPKSGHDTVSWYQQALGQGPQFIFQYYEEEERQRGNFPDRFSGHQFPNYSSELNVNALLLGDSALYLCASSLGVLYEQYFGPGTRLTVT.

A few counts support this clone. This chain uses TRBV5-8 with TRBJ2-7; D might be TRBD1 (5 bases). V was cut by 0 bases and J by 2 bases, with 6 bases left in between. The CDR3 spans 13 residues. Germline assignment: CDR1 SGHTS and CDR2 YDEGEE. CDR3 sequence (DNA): TGTGCCAGCAGCTTGGAAGGGGCCTACGAGCAGTACTTC. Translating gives CASSLEGAYEQYF.

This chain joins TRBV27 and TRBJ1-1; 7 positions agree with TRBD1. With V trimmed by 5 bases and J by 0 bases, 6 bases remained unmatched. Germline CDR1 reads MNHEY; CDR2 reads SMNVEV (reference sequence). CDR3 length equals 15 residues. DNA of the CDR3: TGTGCCAGCAGTCCCCGACAGGGTTTGAACACTGAAGCTTTCTTT. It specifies CASSPRQGLNTEAFF.